This T cell receptor (beta chain) was documented in a study of response to subunit inactivated influenza vaccine. TCRdb processed the RT-PCR reads anew with MiXCR; each CDR3 protein has one entry. Of 150,000 or so distinct CDR3 sequences in the sample, approximately 11% were seen once. V was clipped by 5 bases and J by 4 bases, with 15 bases between them. Germline-derived CDR1 and CDR2 are MNHEY and SMNVEV (reference sequence). This CDR3 is built from 15 residues. This clonotype was sampled from a man aged 45 to 65 who received an inactivated influenza vaccine. The sample here was non-naive T cells sorted from PBMCs, taken roughly 47 days after vaccination. This chain links TRBV27 with TRBJ2-4; D unclear. In DNA, the CDR3 is TGTGCCAGCAGTGCAACGTCGGGTAGGAAAAACATTCAGTACTTC. Translated: CASSATSGRKNIQYF.